These 12 T cell receptor beta chains were sequenced from one sample in a study of T-cell reconstitution after alpha-beta-depleted transplantation in children. Construction of the TCRbeta library involved unique molecular identifiers. In TCRdb, the PCR reads were re-called with MiXCR into one record per CDR3 protein. In the table there are some 830,000 distinct CDR3 sequences, 15% to 20% of which are singletons. The sequencing here drew on PBMCs, mostly from graft donor cells, taken 360 days after TCRalphabeta/CD19-depleted stem cell transplant. The receptor set was obtained from a male patient aged 10-17 years who had a stem cell transplant for acute lymphoblastic leukemia, so the T cells may come from the graft donor.

This clonotype occurred a few times. The V gene is TRBV27, the J gene TRBJ2-5, with unresolved D. V lost 11 bases to trimming and J lost 5 bases, with 15 bases between them. The germline V gene encodes CDR1 MNHEY and CDR2 SMNVEV (reference sequence). The CDR3 length is 12 residues. CDR3 DNA sequence: TGTGCCCGCCATCGGGTCCTGGAGACCCAGTACTTC. Protein: CARHRVLETQYF.

The CDR3 bases are TGTGCCAGCAGCTTTGACAGGGGAGTGGCACCCTATGGCTACACCTTC. The encoded protein is CASSFDRGVAPYGYTF. The chain is built from TRBV7-9 and TRBJ1-2; 8 bases are a match to TRBD1. The CDR3 is made up of 16 amino acids. Germline-derived CDR1 and CDR2 are SEHNR and FQNEAQ (reference sequence). J was trimmed by 4 bases and V by 3 bases; bases with no gene match: 10.

This clonotype was seen more than once but under ten times. The chain joins TRBV28 to TRBJ2-1, with 8 bases lining up with TRBD1. CDR3 length: 14 residues. J was trimmed by 6 bases and V by 6 bases; bases with no gene match: 7. From germline, CDR1 is MDHEN and CDR2 SYDVKM. CDR3 sequence: CASSHRGQGNEQFF. DNA for the CDR3: TGTGCCAGCAGCCACCGTGGACAGGGCAATGAGCAGTTCTTC. The full variable domain, rest sourced from reference TRBV28 and TRBJ2-1, is DVKVTQSSRYLVKRTGEKVFLECVQDMDHENMFWYRQDPGLGLRLIYFSYDVKMKEKGDIPEGYSVSREKKERFSLILESASTNQTSMYLCASSHRGQGNEQFFGPGTRLTVL.

This chain joins TRBV5-1 and TRBJ2-7; 9 nucleotides align to TRBD1. The CDR3 extends over 14 amino acids. Trimming took 3 bases from V and 10 from J; bases not matched to a gene: 11. Germline V CDR1 and CDR2: SGHRS, YFSETQ. The CDR3 protein is CASSSGTGHIGQYF. CDR3 DNA: TGCGCCAGCAGCTCCGGGACAGGGCATATCGGTCAGTACTTC.

This clonotype was recorded many times. The chain carries TRBV12-5 and TRBJ2-3; the D is unclear. V lost 9 bases to trimming and J lost 5 bases, with 12 bases between them. There are 12 residues in the CDR3. CDR1 LGHNT and CDR2 FRNRAP come from the germline V gene. The CDR3 loop is CASGTTRDTQYF. CDR3 nucleotides: TGTGCTAGCGGAACCACGAGAGATACGCAGTATTTT.

The chain combines TRBV7-9 with TRBJ2-7; no reliable D call. This CDR3 region has 13 residues. The V end lost 5 bases, the J end lost 3 bases, and 11 bases lay between the germline ends. Germline loops: CDR1 SEHNR, CDR2 FQNEAQ (reference sequence). The CDR3 protein is CASSPTEIYEQYF. The CDR3 DNA follows: TGTGCCAGCAGCCCTACAGAGATCTACGAGCAGTACTTC. Drawing the rest from reference TRBV7-9 and TRBJ2-7, the complete variable domain is DTGVSQNPRHKITKRGQNVTFRCDPISEHNRLYWYRQTLGQGPEFLTYFQNEAQLEKSRLLSDRFSAERPKGSFSTLEIQRTEQGDSAMYLCASSPTEIYEQYFGPGTRLTVT.

There are a few counts of this clonotype. V usage is TRBV4-1 and J usage is TRBJ2-1; 8 nucleotides agree with TRBD2. Germline-derived CDR1 and CDR2 are MGHRA and YSYEKL. The CDR3 spans 17 residues. The V and J ends lost 0 bases and 6 bases, in that order; junction bases with no gene match: 10. The CDR3, as DNA: TGCGCCAGCAGCCAAGATGGGACCAGCGGGAGCGGCAATGAGCAGTTCTTC. It specifies CASSQDGTSGSGNEQFF.

This chain joins TRBV2 and TRBJ2-1; 12 bases align to TRBD2. J was trimmed by 4 bases and V by 6 bases; bases with no gene match: 10. Germline CDR1 is SNHLY and CDR2 is FYNNEI. This CDR3 spans 17 amino acids. DNA of the CDR3: TGTGCCAGCAGGGCCGGACTAGCGGGGCTGGCGTACAATGAGCAGTTCTTC. It yields the protein CASRAGLAGLAYNEQFF.

This clonotype has ten or more counts. The chain has TRBV15 and TRBJ2-7, with TRBD1 as a possible D gene (6 bases). Germline loops: CDR1 LNHNV, CDR2 YYDKDF (reference sequence). The CDR3 is 15 residues long. V lost 1 base to trimming and J lost 4 bases, with 14 bases between them. The CDR3 sequence: CATSRVKRDKYEQYF. The DNA of the CDR3 is TGTGCCACCAGCAGAGTGAAAAGGGACAAATACGAGCAGTACTTC.

The chain employs TRBV12-3 or TRBV12-4 and TRBJ1-1; 7 bases line up with TRBD1. The junction had 8 bases not matched to a gene; V was cut back by 6 bases and J by 1 base. The CDR3 length is 15 residues. This CDR3 is CASSHTQGWNTEAFF. The CDR3 nucleotides are TGTGCCAGCAGCCACACACAGGGGTGGAACACTGAAGCTTTCTTT.

On this clonotype: The germline gene is not matched at one end of the junction; a read error may be the cause. The chain employs TRBV20-1 and TRBJ2-7; D gene unclear. CDR1 and CDR2 from the germline V gene are DFQATT and SNEGSKA (reference sequence). CDR3 length: 15 residues. Written as DNA, the CDR3 is TGCTGTGCTAGAGTTCTAGAGCGTGACCTGTACGAGCAGTACTTC. Protein: CCARVLERDLYEQYF.

A few counts support this clonotype. V is TRBV20-1 and J is TRBJ2-1; no clear D. CDR3 length: 14 residues. Trimming removed 4 bases from V and 2 bases from J, with 12 bases in between. In germline, CDR1 is DFQATT, CDR2 SNEGSKA (reference sequence). The CDR3 reads CSATSLPPYNEQFF. The CDR3, as DNA: TGCAGTGCTACCTCCCTTCCCCCCTACAATGAGCAGTTCTTC.